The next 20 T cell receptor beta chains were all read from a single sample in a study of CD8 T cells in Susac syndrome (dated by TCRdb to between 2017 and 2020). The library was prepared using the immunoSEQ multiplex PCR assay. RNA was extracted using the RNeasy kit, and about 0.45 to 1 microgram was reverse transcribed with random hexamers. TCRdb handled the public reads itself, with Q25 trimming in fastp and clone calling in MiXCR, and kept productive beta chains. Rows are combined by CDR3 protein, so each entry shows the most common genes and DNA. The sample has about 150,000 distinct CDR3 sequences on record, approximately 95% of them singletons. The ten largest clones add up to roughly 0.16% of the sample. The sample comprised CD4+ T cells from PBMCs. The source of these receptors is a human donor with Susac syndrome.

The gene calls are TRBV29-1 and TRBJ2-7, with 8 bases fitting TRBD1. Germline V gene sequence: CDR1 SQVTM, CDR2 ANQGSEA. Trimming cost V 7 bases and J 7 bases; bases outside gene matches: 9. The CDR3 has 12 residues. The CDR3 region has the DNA TGCAGCGGGGGGGACAGGCCTCGGGAGCAGTACTTC. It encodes CSGGDRPREQYF.

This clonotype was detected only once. The CDR3 DNA is TGCGCCAGCAGCCAAGGGGGACAATCACTCGAGCAGTACTTC. Protein: CASSQGGQSLEQYF. This chain connects TRBV4-1 to TRBJ2-7; D may be TRBD1 (6 bases). V was pared by 1 base and J by 6 bases, with 13 bases between. The CDR3 has 14 residues. The germline gives CDR1 MGHRA, CDR2 YSYEKL.

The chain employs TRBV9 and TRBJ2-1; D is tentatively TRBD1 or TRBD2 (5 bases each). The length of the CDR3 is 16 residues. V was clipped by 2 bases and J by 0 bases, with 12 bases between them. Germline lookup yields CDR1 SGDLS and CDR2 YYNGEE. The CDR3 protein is CASSVGTPSSYNEQFF. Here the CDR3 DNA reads TGTGCCAGCAGCGTCGGGACCCCGAGCTCCTACAATGAGCAGTTCTTC.

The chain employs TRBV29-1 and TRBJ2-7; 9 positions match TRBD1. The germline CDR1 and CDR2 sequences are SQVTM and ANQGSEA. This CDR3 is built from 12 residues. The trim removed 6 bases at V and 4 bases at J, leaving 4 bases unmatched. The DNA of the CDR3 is TGCAGCGTGGGGACAGGGAAGTACGAGCAGTACTTC. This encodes CSVGTGKYEQYF.

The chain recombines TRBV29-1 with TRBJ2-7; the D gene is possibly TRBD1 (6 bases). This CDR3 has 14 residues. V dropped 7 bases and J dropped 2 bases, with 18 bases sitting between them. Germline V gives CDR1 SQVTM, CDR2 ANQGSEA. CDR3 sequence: CSATQDRPPYEQYF. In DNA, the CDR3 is TGCAGCGCCACTCAGGACAGACCCCCCTACGAGCAGTACTTC.

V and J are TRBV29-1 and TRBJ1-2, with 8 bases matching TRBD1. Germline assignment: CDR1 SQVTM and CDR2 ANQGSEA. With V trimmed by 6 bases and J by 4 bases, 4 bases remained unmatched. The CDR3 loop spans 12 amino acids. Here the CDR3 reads CSVTGQGYGYTF. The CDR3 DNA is TGCAGCGTCACCGGACAGGGCTATGGCTACACCTTC.

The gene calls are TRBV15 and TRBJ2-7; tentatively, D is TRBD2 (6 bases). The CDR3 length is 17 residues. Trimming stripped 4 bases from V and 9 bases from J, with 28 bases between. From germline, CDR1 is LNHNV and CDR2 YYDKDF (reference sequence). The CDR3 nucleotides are TGTGCCACCAGCAATTCCCGAGTAGCGGAATACCTTACGGGGCAGTACTTC. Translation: CATSNSRVAEYLTGQYF.

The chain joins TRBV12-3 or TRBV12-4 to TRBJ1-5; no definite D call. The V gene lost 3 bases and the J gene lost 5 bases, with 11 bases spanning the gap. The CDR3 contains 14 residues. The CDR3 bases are TGTGCCAGCAGTTTGACGAACATACATCAGCCCCAGCATTTT. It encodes CASSLTNIHQPQHF.

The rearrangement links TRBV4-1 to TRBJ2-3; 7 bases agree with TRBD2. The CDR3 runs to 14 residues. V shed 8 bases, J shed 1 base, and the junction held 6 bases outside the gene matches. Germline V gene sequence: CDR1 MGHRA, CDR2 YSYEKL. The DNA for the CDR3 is TGCGCCAGCCAAGAGCGGGGAGGCACAGATACGCAGTATTTT. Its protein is CASQERGGTDTQYF.

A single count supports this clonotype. The CDR3 loop reads CASSAGLIGHEQYF. CDR3 bases: TGTGCCAGCAGCGCTGGACTAATCGGTCACGAGCAGTACTTC. The chain uses TRBV9 and TRBJ2-7; D is possibly TRBD2 (6 bases). The length of the CDR3 is 14 residues. V dropped 3 bases and J dropped 5 bases, with 15 bases sitting between them. Germline V gene lookup returns CDR1 SGDLS and CDR2 YYNGEE.

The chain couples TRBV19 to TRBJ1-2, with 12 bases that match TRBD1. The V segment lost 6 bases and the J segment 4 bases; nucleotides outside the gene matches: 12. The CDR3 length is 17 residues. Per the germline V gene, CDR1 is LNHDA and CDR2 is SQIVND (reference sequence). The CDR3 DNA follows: TGTGCCAGTAGGTCCACCTCCGGGACAGGGGGCGGCTATGGCTACACCTTC. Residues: CASRSTSGTGGGYGYTF.

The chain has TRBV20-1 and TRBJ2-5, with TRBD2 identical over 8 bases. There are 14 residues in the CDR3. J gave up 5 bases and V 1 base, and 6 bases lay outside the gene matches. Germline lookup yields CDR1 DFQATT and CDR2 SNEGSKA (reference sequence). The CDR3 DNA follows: TGCAGTGCTAGAGCCCGGGGGGGCCACGAGACCCAGTACTTC. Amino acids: CSARARGGHETQYF.

CDR3 in amino acids: CSARNLGGSAKNIQYF. CDR3 in DNA: TGCAGTGCTAGGAATCTCGGAGGGTCGGCCAAAAACATTCAGTACTTC. This chain joins TRBV20-1 and TRBJ2-4; the D gene is possibly TRBD2 (6 bases). CDR1 is DFQATT and CDR2 is SNEGSKA in the germline V gene (reference sequence). Trimming pared 3 bases from V and 1 base from J, leaving 16 bases between. CDR3 length equals 16 residues.

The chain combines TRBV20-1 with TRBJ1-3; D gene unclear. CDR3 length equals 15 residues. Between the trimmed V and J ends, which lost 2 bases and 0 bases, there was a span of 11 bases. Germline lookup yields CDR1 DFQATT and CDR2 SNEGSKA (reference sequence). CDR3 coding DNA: TGCAGTGCTAGATTGCCCTGGAGCTCTGGAAACACCATATATTTT. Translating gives CSARLPWSSGNTIYF.

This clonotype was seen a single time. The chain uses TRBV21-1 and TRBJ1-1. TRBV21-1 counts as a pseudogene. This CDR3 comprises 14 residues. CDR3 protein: CASSEQTVDTEAFF. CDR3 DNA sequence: TGTGCCAGCAGCGAACAGACGGTAGACACTGAAGCTTTCTTT.

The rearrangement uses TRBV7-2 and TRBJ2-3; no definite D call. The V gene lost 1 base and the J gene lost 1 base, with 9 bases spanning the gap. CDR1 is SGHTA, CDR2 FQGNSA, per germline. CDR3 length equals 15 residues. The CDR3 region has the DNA TGTGCCAGCAGCTTAGAGTCTCTTGGCACAGATACGCAGTATTTT. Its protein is CASSLESLGTDTQYF.

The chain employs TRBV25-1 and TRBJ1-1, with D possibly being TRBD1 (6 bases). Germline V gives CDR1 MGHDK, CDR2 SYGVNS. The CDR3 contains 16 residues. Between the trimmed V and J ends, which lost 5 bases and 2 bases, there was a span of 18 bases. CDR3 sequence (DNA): TGTGCCAGCAGTCTGGTGACAGGTTGGGGAAACACTGAAGCTTTCTTT. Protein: CASSLVTGWGNTEAFF.

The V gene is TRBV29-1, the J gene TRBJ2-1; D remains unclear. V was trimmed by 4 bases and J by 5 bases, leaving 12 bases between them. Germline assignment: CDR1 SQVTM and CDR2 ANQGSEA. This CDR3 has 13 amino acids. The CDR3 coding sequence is TGCAGCGTTGTTGGGGTATTGGACAATGAGCAGTTCTTC. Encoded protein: CSVVGVLDNEQFF.

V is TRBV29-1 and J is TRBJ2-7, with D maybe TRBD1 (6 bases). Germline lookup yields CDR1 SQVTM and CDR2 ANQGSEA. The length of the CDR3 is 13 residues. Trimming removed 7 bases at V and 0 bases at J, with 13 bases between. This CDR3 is CSAAGTTSYEQYF. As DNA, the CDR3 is TGCAGCGCCGCCGGGACAACCTCCTACGAGCAGTACTTC.

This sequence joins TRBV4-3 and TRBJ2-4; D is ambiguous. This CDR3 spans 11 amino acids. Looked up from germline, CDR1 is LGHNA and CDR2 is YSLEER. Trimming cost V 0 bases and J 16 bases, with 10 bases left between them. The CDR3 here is CASSQDTRQYF. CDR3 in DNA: TGCGCCAGCAGCCAAGATACGCGGCAATACTTC.